The sequence of this T cell receptor beta chain was determined in a study of T cells expressing NK-cell markers. In the study overall: Underlying the TCR beta repertoires were sorted CD3+CD56+NKG2C+, CD3+CD56+NKG2C- and CD3+CD56-NKG2C+ T cells.

In generating TCR beta cDNA, 5'RACE template switching with UMIs was used. TCRdb re-called the 5' RACE reads and shows each CDR3 protein once, DNA omitted. The data show roughly 420,000 distinct CDR3 sequences, and the top ten clones hold 6% to 8%. The V gene's germline CDR1 is SGHKS and CDR2 YYEKEE (reference sequence). The CDR3 is made up of 15 amino acids. The specimen was blood T cells: a sorted CD56 or NKG2C T cell subset, CD4+ or CD8+ T cells, or bulk PBMC T cells (not recorded which). The chain employs TRBV5-5 and TRBJ2-3; the TCRdb D gene call, TRBD1, has no DNA to confirm it. The receptor's source is a woman between 18 and 70 years old in good health. CDR3 loop: CASSDRALSTDTQYF.